What follows are 30 T cell receptor beta chains derived from one specimen sequenced in a study of shared clonotypes between healthy human individuals. The repertoire was sequenced with immunoSEQ multiplex PCR; TCRdb's copy has only in-frame clones and lacks some. This sample has hundreds of thousands of clones, with less than 96% found just once. The sample comprised naive CD4+ T cells sorted from blood. Subset given: CD45RA+ positively selected. Receptors were obtained from a woman in her 30s in good health.

The gene calls are TRBV28 and TRBJ2-2, with 11 bases lining up with TRBD2. The trim removed 5 bases at V and 5 bases at J, leaving 7 bases unmatched. There are 16 residues in the CDR3. Germline loops: CDR1 MDHEN, CDR2 SYDVKM. The CDR3: CASSLLAGGPTGELFF. The CDR3 DNA follows: TGTGCCAGCAGTCTGTTAGCGGGAGGGCCAACCGGGGAGCTGTTTTTT.

The rearrangement uses TRBV7-8 and TRBJ2-6, with D perhaps being TRBD1 or TRBD2 (7 bases each). Trimming cost V 7 bases and J 0 bases, with 19 bases left between them. CDR1 and CDR2 (germline): SGHVS, FQNEAQ. CDR3 length: 18 residues. The CDR3 nucleotides are TGTGCCAGCACAACGCCAGGGGGGGGACCCTCTGGGGCCAACGTCCTGACTTTC. Translated: CASTTPGGGPSGANVLTF.

Only one count was recorded for this clone. The rearrangement links TRBV14 to TRBJ1-2; no firm D call. Germline V lookup: CDR1 SGHDN, CDR2 FVKESK. CDR3 length: 13 amino acids. V was shortened by 1 base and J by 3 bases, with 6 bases between the two germline ends. For the CDR3, the DNA is TGTGCCAGCAGCCAAGTCTTTCACTATGGCTACACCTTC. Translated, it gives CASSQVFHYGYTF. The full variable domain, in which reference TRBV14 and TRBJ1-2 provide the parts outside the CDR3, is EAGVTQFPSHSVIEKGQTVTLRCDPISGHDNLYWYRRVMGKEIKFLLHFVKESKQDESGMPNNRFLAERTGGTYSTLKVQPAELEDSGVYFCASSQVFHYGYTFGSGTRLTVV.

V is TRBV10-1 and J is TRBJ1-1, with D hard to call. Germline values: CDR1 WNHNN, CDR2 SYGVQD (reference sequence). The CDR3 length is 14 residues. Trimming took off 2 bases at V and 4 bases at J, with 11 bases between the two ends. The CDR3 nucleotides read TGCGCCAGCAGTGAGGTTAAGGGTGGCACTGAAGCTTTCTTT. This encodes CASSEVKGGTEAFF.

This chain joins TRBV5-5 and TRBJ1-2; TRBD1 aligns across 10 bases. With 4 bases clipped from V and 0 bases from J, the junction kept 12 bases outside the gene matches. Germline values: CDR1 SGHKS, CDR2 YYEKEE (reference sequence). This CDR3 contains 18 residues. In DNA form, the CDR3 reads TGTGCCAGCAGCCAGTCCCGGGACAGGGGATTGACTAACTATGGCTACACCTTC. Residues: CASSQSRDRGLTNYGYTF.

The gene calls are TRBV28 and TRBJ2-7; 8 nucleotides line up with TRBD1. The germline CDR1 and CDR2 sequences are MDHEN and SYDVKM. V gave up 3 bases and J gave up 0 bases; unmatched junction bases: 4. The CDR3 has 15 residues. CDR3: CASSFLDRVSYEQYF. The CDR3 DNA reads TGTGCCAGCAGTTTTTTGGACAGGGTCTCCTACGAGCAGTACTTC.

Note on this clone: The sample carries other DNA sequences with the same CDR3. V is TRBV18 and J is TRBJ1-4; 11 bases are shared with TRBD1. This CDR3 spans 14 amino acids. Looked up from germline, CDR1 is KGHSH and CDR2 is LQKENI. V trimming: 6 bases; J trimming: 7 bases; junction bases outside the gene matches: 4. The DNA for the CDR3 is TGTGCCAGCTCGCCCGGGACAGGGGGTGAAAAACTGTTTTTT. This encodes CASSPGTGGEKLFF.

The rearrangement links TRBV28 to TRBJ2-3; no definite D call. The CDR3 has 10 amino acids. CDR1 and CDR2 from the germline V gene are MDHEN and SYDVKM. V gave up 6 bases and J gave up 5 bases, with 3 bases separating them. The DNA of the CDR3 is TGTGCCAGCAGCTTAGATACGCAGTATTTT. As protein: CASSLDTQYF.

This chain joins TRBV7-9 and TRBJ2-7; weak D call: TRBD1 (5 bases). Deletions cut 5 bases from V and 5 bases from J, with 19 bases between. Germline V CDR1 and CDR2: SEHNR, FQNEAQ (reference sequence). This CDR3 comprises 15 residues. This CDR3 reads CASSQGQGMQHEQYF. The CDR3 DNA follows: TGTGCCAGCAGCCAGGGCCAGGGAATGCAGCACGAGCAGTACTTC.

This chain connects TRBV14 to TRBJ1-1; TRBD1 agrees at 11 bases. Germline-derived CDR1 and CDR2 are SGHDN and FVKESK. This CDR3 is built from 14 residues. Losses at the gene ends were 6 bases for V and 9 bases for J; bases not matched to a gene: 9. The CDR3 protein is CASRRTGGAGKAFF. The CDR3 DNA follows: TGTGCCAGCAGACGGACAGGGGGCGCGGGCAAAGCTTTCTTT.

The V gene is TRBV11-2, the J gene TRBJ2-7; TRBD1 matches at 7 bases. V lost 5 bases to trimming and J lost 1 base; unmatched junction nucleotides: 5. Germline-derived CDR1 and CDR2 are SGHAT and FQNNGV. There are 14 residues in the CDR3. The CDR3 coding sequence is TGTGCCAGCAGCAGTGGGACAGCTTCCTACGAGCAGTACTTC. Translating gives CASSSGTASYEQYF.

The rearrangement links TRBV28 to TRBJ1-1; 9 bases fit TRBD1. The germline gives CDR1 MDHEN, CDR2 SYDVKM. V trimming: 6 bases; J trimming: 1 base; junction bases outside the gene matches: 15. This CDR3 is 18 amino acids long. The CDR3 spells CASSSPVDRGISNTEAFF. For the CDR3, the DNA is TGTGCCAGCAGCTCACCAGTGGACAGGGGAATTTCGAACACTGAAGCTTTCTTT.

The chain employs TRBV28 and TRBJ2-1, with D maybe TRBD1 (5 bases). The V end was cut by 2 bases, the J end by 4 bases, with 12 bases between. The CDR3 covers 15 residues. CDR1 is MDHEN and CDR2 is SYDVKM in the germline V gene. In nucleotides, the CDR3 is TGTGCCAGCAGTTTAAAGGGGTATTCTTACAATGAGCAGTTCTTC. This sequence encodes CASSLKGYSYNEQFF.

J is TRBJ1-6 and V is TRBV4-2; D gene uncertain. CDR1 and CDR2 (germline): LGHNA, YNFKEQ. V dropped 0 bases and J dropped 7 bases, with 10 bases sitting between them. This CDR3 is 15 amino acids long. The DNA for the CDR3 is TGTGCCAGCAGCCAAGATGCGCGTGGGAATTCACCCCTCCACTTT. Translated: CASSQDARGNSPLHF.

The chain joins TRBV5-8 to TRBJ2-7; 9 bases line up with TRBD1. The CDR3 runs to 14 residues. The trim removed 4 bases at V and 2 bases at J, leaving 4 bases unmatched. Germline lookup yields CDR1 SGHTS and CDR2 YDEGEE. The CDR3 sequence is CASSGRTGAYEQYF. The CDR3 DNA reads as TGTGCCAGCAGCGGAAGGACAGGGGCCTACGAGCAGTACTTC.

The chain uses TRBV15 and TRBJ1-2; the D gene is possibly TRBD1 (5 bases). The length of the CDR3 is 17 residues. Germline-derived CDR1 and CDR2 are LNHNV and YYDKDF (reference sequence). Trimming removed 2 bases from V and 4 bases from J, with 20 bases in between. The CDR3 loop reads CATSRFTTPGMGYGYTF. In DNA, the CDR3 is TGTGCCACCAGCAGATTTACAACACCAGGGATGGGCTATGGCTACACCTTC.

The rearrangement links TRBV6-5 to TRBJ2-7, with D tentatively TRBD1 (6 bases). Trimming stripped 4 bases from V and 3 bases from J, with 16 bases between. Looked up from germline, CDR1 is MNHEY and CDR2 is SVGAGI. CDR3 length: 15 residues. DNA for the CDR3: TGTGCCAGCAGTTTATTCTTCCGGGACAACTACGAGCAGTACTTC. It is translated as CASSLFFRDNYEQYF.

The chain uses TRBV5-1 and TRBJ2-2; D unclear. CDR3 size: 15 residues. Germline assignment: CDR1 SGHRS and CDR2 YFSETQ. Trimming pared 0 bases from V and 5 bases from J, leaving 11 bases between. The CDR3 sequence: CASSLGQETTGELFF. The CDR3 nucleotides read TGCGCCAGCAGCTTGGGGCAGGAGACGACCGGGGAGCTGTTTTTT. Combining the CDR3 with reference TRBV5-1 and TRBJ2-2 gives the whole variable domain KAGVTQTPRYLIKTRGQQVTLSCSPISGHRSVSWYQQTPGQGLQFLFEYFSETQRNKGNFPGRFSGRQFSNSRSEMNVSTLELGDSALYLCASSLGQETTGELFFGEGSRLTVL.

This rearrangement joins TRBV5-8 to TRBJ2-1; weak D call: TRBD2 (7 bases). The germline gives CDR1 SGHTS, CDR2 YDEGEE. Trimming stripped 2 bases from V and 10 bases from J, with 22 bases between. This CDR3 has 16 residues. CDR3 coding DNA: TGTGCCAGCAGCTTACGGGCTAGGGGGGGCCGGCGAGAGCAGTTCTTC. It specifies CASSLRARGGRREQFF.

V is TRBV28 and J is TRBJ1-5; D gene unclear. Germline-derived CDR1 and CDR2 are MDHEN and SYDVKM. Between the trimmed V and J ends, which lost 1 base and 0 bases, there was a span of 16 bases. The CDR3 is 18 amino acids. The CDR3 sequence: CASSLLRIRNYSNQPQHF. The CDR3 coding sequence is TGTGCCAGCAGTTTATTGCGGATCCGGAATTATAGCAATCAGCCCCAGCATTTT.

The DNA of the CDR3 is TGTGCCAGCAGTGCCCGGACAGGGAGCAATCAGCCCCAGCATTTT. This codes for CASSARTGSNQPQHF. The chain links TRBV28 to TRBJ1-5; TRBD1 agrees at 8 bases. V shed 5 bases and J 1 base; nucleotides not matched to a gene: 4. CDR3 length equals 15 residues. The germline gives CDR1 MDHEN, CDR2 SYDVKM.

The rearrangement links TRBV5-6 to TRBJ2-1; D call uncertain. The CDR3 runs 15 residues. Trimming took 1 base from V and 1 from J, leaving 9 bases between them. Germline lookup yields CDR1 SGHDT and CDR2 YYEEEE. The CDR3 loop is CASSLSWISYNEQFF. DNA of the CDR3: TGTGCCAGCAGCTTGTCCTGGATATCCTACAATGAGCAGTTCTTC.

The gene calls are TRBV25-1 and TRBJ2-7, with 11 bases matching TRBD2. The CDR3 spans 17 residues. V trimming: 4 bases; J trimming: 3 bases; junction bases outside the gene matches: 11. CDR1 and CDR2 (germline): MGHDK, SYGVNS. The CDR3 is CASSGGKTSGMVYEQYF. CDR3 coding DNA: TGTGCCAGCAGTGGGGGGAAGACTAGCGGGATGGTCTACGAGCAGTACTTC.

This chain uses TRBV6-5 with TRBJ1-1; D may be TRBD1 (5 bases). Germline values: CDR1 MNHEY, CDR2 SVGAGI. Trimming pared 5 bases from V and 0 bases from J, leaving 7 bases between. The CDR3 has 13 amino acids. The CDR3, as DNA: TGTGCCAGCAGTGGGACTTTGAACACTGAAGCTTTCTTT. This codes for CASSGTLNTEAFF.

The V call is TRBV10-2, the J call TRBJ1-1; 7 bases align to TRBD1. Per germline, CDR1 WSHSY and CDR2 SAAADI. The CDR3 consists of 14 residues. Trimming cost V 7 bases and J 3 bases; bases outside gene matches: 8. The DNA of the CDR3 is TGCGCCAGCATAGGGACAGACAAGGACACTGAAGCTTTCTTT. It translates to CASIGTDKDTEAFF.

The rearrangement joins TRBV5-1 to TRBJ2-7; D not resolved. Trimming cost V 0 bases and J 2 bases, with 9 bases left between them. The CDR3 covers 14 residues. Germline V CDR1 and CDR2: SGHRS, YFSETQ. The CDR3 region has the DNA TGCGCCAGCAGCTTGGTCTGGGGAACCTACGAGCAGTACTTC. Its protein is CASSLVWGTYEQYF.

This clone was seen just once. The V and J genes are TRBV6-1 and TRBJ2-1; D not certain. This CDR3 is built from 14 residues. CDR1 MNHNS and CDR2 SASEGT come from the germline V gene. V shed 3 bases and J shed 5 bases, with 11 bases lying between them. The CDR3 coding sequence is TGTGCCAGCAGTGACAGGATGCTTGACAATGAGCAGTTCTTC. This encodes CASSDRMLDNEQFF.

V is TRBV29-1 and J is TRBJ2-5, with 11 bases identical to TRBD2. Trimming removed 6 bases from V and 5 bases from J; junction bases left unmatched: 8. CDR1 and CDR2 (germline): SQVTM, ANQGSEA. The CDR3 extends over 14 amino acids. The CDR3 coding sequence is TGCAGCGTGATTAGCGGGAGGGCCCGTGAGACCCAGTACTTC. Its protein product is CSVISGRARETQYF.

CDR3 sequence: CASRTPASPSGYTF. The CDR3, as DNA: TGTGCCAGTAGGACACCTGCGTCTCCCTCCGGCTACACCTTC. J is TRBJ1-2 and V is TRBV19; unclear D gene. Germline assignment: CDR1 LNHDA and CDR2 SQIVND (reference sequence). The CDR3 runs 14 residues. With 6 bases removed from V and 8 bases from J, the gap between germline ends came to 19 bases.

The CDR3 nucleotides are TGTGCCAGCAGCTCCCCCCGCGAGCAGTACTTC. Its protein product is CASSSPREQYF. The V and J genes are TRBV7-9 and TRBJ2-5; D unclear. The J call may be faulty, since TRBJ2-7 better matches the DNA end. Germline loops: CDR1 SEHNR, CDR2 FQNEAQ (reference sequence). The CDR3 loop spans 11 amino acids.